Sequencing of this T cell receptor beta chain was carried out in a study of T-cell reconstitution after alpha-beta-depleted transplantation in children. The CDR3 is 15 amino acids. The germline V and J ends were trimmed by 6 bases and 1 base, with 15 bases remaining between them. Germline V gives CDR1 ENHRY, CDR2 SYGVKD. There are a few counts of this clonotype. During its preparation, the TCRbeta library received unique molecular identifiers. In TCRdb, the PCR reads were re-called with MiXCR into one record per CDR3 protein. The top ten clones hold 13% to 15% of a sample with about 580,000 distinct CDR3 sequences, about 23% of them seen once.

The chain has TRBV10-3 and TRBJ1-1; possibly TRBD1 for D (6 bases). This sample comprised PBMCs, mostly from graft donor cells, obtained 360 days after TCRalphabeta/CD19-depleted stem cell transplant. The clonotype was recovered from a boy under three years old who had a stem cell transplant for acute myeloid leukemia, so the T cells may come from the graft donor. CDR3: CAIRAHRDENTEAFF. For the CDR3, the DNA is TGTGCCATCAGAGCACACAGGGATGAGAACACTGAAGCTTTCTTT.